This TCR beta chain was obtained from a study of post-analysis software for immune sequencing data. General study results and limits: Included in a set of a handful of TRBV segments more frequent in patients than controls were TRBV5-6, TRBV5-1 and TRBV20-1.

Germline CDR1 SGHVS, CDR2 FQNEAQ. The length of the CDR3 is 18 residues. The germline V and J ends were trimmed by 5 bases and 6 bases, with 26 bases remaining between them. cDNA libraries of TCR beta carried unique molecular identifiers. In TCRdb, the PCR reads were re-called with MiXCR into one record per CDR3 protein. The sample yields 400,000 to 500,000 distinct CDR3 sequences, roughly 40% seen once. In its sample, this clonotype was seen a few times. Its target is not known. This sequence joins TRBV7-8 and TRBJ2-4, with a weak D call TRBD2 (6 bases). This sequence originates from a girl aged 2-10 years with multiple sclerosis. The sample consisted of blood. For the CDR3, the DNA is TGTGCCAGCAGCCCAAGGGGAGGACCCCCTAATAAGGGAAACATTCAGTACTTC. Encoded protein: CASSPRGGPPNKGNIQYF. The whole variable domain, filled in from reference TRBV7-8 and TRBJ2-4, reads GAGVSQSPRYKVAKRGQDVALRCDPISGHVSLFWYQQALGQGPEFLTYFQNEAQLDKSGLPSDRFFAERPEGSVSTLKIQRTQQEDSAVYLCASSPRGGPPNKGNIQYFGAGTRLSVL.